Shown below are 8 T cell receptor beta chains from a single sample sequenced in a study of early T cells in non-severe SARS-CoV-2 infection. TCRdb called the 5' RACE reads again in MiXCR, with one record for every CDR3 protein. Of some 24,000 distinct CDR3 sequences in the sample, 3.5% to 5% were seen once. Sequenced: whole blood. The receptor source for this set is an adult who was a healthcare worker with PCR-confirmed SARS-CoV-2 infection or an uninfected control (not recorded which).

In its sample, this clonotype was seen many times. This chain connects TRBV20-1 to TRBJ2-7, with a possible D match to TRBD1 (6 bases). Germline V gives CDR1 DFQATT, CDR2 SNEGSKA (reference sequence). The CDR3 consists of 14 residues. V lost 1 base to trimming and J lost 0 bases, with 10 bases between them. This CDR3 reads CSARADRRSYEQYF. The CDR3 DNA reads TGCAGTGCTAGAGCCGACAGGCGCTCCTACGAGCAGTACTTC.

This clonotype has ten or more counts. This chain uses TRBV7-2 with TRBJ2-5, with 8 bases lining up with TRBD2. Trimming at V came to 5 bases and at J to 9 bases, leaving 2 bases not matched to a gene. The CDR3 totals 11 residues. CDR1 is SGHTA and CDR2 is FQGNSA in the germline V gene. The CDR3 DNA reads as TGTGCCAGCAGCACGGGGGGGGCCCAGTACTTC. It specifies CASSTGGAQYF.

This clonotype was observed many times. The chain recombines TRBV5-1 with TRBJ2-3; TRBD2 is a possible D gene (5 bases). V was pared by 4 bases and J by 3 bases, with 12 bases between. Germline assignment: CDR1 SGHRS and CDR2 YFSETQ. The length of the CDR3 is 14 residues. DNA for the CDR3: TGCGCCAGCAGCATCCTGGAGCGGACAGATACGCAGTATTTT. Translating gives CASSILERTDTQYF.

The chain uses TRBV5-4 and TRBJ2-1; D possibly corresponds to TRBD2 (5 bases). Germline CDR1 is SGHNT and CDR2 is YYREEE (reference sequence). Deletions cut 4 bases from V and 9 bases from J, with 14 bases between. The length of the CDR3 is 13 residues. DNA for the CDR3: TGTGCCAGCAGCCTTTTGAAAGGAGGTGAGCAGTTCTTC. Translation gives CASSLLKGGEQFF.

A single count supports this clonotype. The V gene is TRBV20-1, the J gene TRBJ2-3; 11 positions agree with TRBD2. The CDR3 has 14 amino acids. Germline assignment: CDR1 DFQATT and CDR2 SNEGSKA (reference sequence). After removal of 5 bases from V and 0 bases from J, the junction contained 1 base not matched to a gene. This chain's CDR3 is CSAGTSGSTDTQYF. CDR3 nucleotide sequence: TGCAGTGCTGGGACTAGCGGTAGCACAGATACGCAGTATTTT.

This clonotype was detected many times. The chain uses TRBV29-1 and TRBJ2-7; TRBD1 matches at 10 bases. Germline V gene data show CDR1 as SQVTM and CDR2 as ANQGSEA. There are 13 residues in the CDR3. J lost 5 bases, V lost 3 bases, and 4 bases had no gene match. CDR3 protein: CSVEGQGLHEQYF. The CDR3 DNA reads TGCAGCGTTGAGGGACAGGGGCTCCACGAGCAGTACTTC.

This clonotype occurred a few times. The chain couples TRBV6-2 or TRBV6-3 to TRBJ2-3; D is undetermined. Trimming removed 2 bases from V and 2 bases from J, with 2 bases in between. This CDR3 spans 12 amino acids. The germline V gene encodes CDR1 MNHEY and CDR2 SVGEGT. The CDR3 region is CASSYATDTQYF. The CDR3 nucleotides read TGTGCCAGCAGTTACGCCACAGATACGCAGTATTTT.

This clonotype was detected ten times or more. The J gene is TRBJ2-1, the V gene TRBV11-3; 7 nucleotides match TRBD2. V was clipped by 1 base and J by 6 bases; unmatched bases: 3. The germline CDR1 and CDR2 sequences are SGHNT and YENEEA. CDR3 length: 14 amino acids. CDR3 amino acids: CASSLGGRGNEQFF. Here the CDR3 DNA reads TGTGCCAGCAGCTTAGGAGGGAGGGGCAATGAGCAGTTCTTC.